This T cell receptor (beta chain) was sequenced during a study of T cells in Graves' hyperthyroidism and ophthalmopathy. The study's findings and limits: Most thyroid clonotypes with frequency above 0.001 were detected in blood.

TCR beta CDR3 regions were amplified from RNA transcripts. When the TCR CDR3 underwent first-round RT-PCR, the HTBI primer set was used. TCRdb re-called the multiplex PCR reads through MiXCR, storing one row per CDR3 protein. Of more than 550,000 distinct CDR3 sequences in the sample, around a sixth were seen once. CDR1 and CDR2 from the germline V gene are SGHAT and FQNNGV. The V end was cut by 0 bases, the J end by 10 bases, with 12 bases between. CDR3 length: 13 residues. This clonotype was counted many times. The antigen remains undetermined. Exclusion followed for patients with uncontrolled infection, other autoimmune disease, pregnancy or lactation. Diagnoses rested on clinical symptoms, serum thyroxine and TRAb, thyroid ultrasound and orbital computed tomography.

Sequencing was carried out using blood. The V call is TRBV11-2, the J call TRBJ1-1; D gene ambiguous. The receptor was derived from a man aged 50-59 years with Graves' hyperthyroidism. The CDR3 here is CASSLDFSGGAFF. CDR3 DNA: TGTGCCAGCAGCTTAGATTTCTCGGGAGGAGCTTTCTTT.